One and the same sample provided the 24 T cell receptor beta chains below, sequenced in a study of T cell responses to AZD1222 COVID-19 vaccine. TCRdb's copy holds only in-frame clones and misses some; the assay was immunoSEQ multiplex PCR. The table lists 150,000 to 200,000 clones, about 91% of them singletons. This sample comprised peripheral blood, obtained 28 days after the second AZD1222 dose. Receptors originate from an adult who received the AZD1222 COVID-19 vaccine.

The V call is TRBV6-5, the J call TRBJ2-3; 10 positions agree with TRBD2. Trimming removed 6 bases from V and 5 bases from J; junction bases left unmatched: 8. This CDR3 contains 15 residues. Germline loops: CDR1 MNHEY, CDR2 SVGAGI. CDR3 nucleotide sequence: TGTGCCAGCAGCTTAGCGGGGGGCCGGGAAGATACGCAGTATTTT. Its translation: CASSLAGGREDTQYF.

This sequence joins TRBV10-1 and TRBJ1-1; D gene uncertain. The CDR3 covers 12 residues. The germline gives CDR1 WNHNN, CDR2 SYGVQD (reference sequence). V lost 1 base, J lost 7 bases, and 7 bases lay in between. This chain's CDR3 is CASSEFDGEAFF. DNA for the CDR3: TGCGCCAGCAGTGAGTTTGATGGTGAAGCTTTCTTT.

This clone occurred once. The CDR3 DNA is TGTGCCAGCAGCTTGGTGTCGGCAGCCTGGGACAACTATGGCTACACCTTC. This encodes CASSLVSAAWDNYGYTF. V and J are TRBV5-6 and TRBJ1-2; a possible D gene is TRBD1 (5 bases). The germline V gene has CDR1 SGHDT and CDR2 YYEEEE. The CDR3 is 17 residues long. V lost 0 bases to trimming and J lost 2 bases, with 17 bases between them.

This chain connects TRBV7-8 to TRBJ2-3; maybe TRBD1 (5 bases). Trimming took 4 bases from V and 4 from J, leaving 21 bases between them. The CDR3 totals 17 residues. Per the germline V gene, CDR1 is SGHVS and CDR2 is FQNEAQ. The CDR3 is CASSSQDIPRGPDTQYF. The CDR3 bases are TGTGCCAGCAGCTCACAGGACATCCCTCGTGGTCCAGATACGCAGTATTTT.

The chain is built from TRBV4-2 and TRBJ2-3; 8 bases are a match to TRBD2. The V segment lost 0 bases and the J segment 3 bases; nucleotides outside the gene matches: 11. Looked up from germline, CDR1 is LGHNA and CDR2 is YNFKEQ. This CDR3 comprises 18 residues. The CDR3 spells CASSQDLAAGGGTDTQYF. As DNA, the CDR3 is TGTGCCAGCAGCCAAGATTTGGCGGCGGGGGGCGGGACAGATACGCAGTATTTT.

The chain couples TRBV6-6 to TRBJ1-3; 12 positions match TRBD1. J gave up 4 bases and V 4 bases, and 5 bases lay outside the gene matches. Looked up from germline, CDR1 is MNHNY and CDR2 is SVGAGI (reference sequence). The CDR3 is 16 amino acids. CDR3 residues: CASSSGQGALGNTIYF. The DNA of the CDR3 is TGTGCCAGCAGTTCGGGACAGGGGGCGCTGGGAAACACCATATATTTT.

This chain links TRBV7-9 with TRBJ2-7; D gene uncertain. Germline CDR1 and CDR2: SEHNR and FQNEAQ (reference sequence). CDR3 length equals 14 residues. With 3 bases removed from V and 0 bases from J, the gap between germline ends came to 9 bases. The CDR3 DNA sequence: TGTGCCAGCAGCTTCCTCACAGACTCCTACGAGCAGTACTTC. It is translated as CASSFLTDSYEQYF.

The gene calls are TRBV15 and TRBJ2-7; D gene uncertain. CDR1 is LNHNV and CDR2 is YYDKDF in the germline V gene (reference sequence). V lost 5 bases, J lost 6 bases, and 17 bases lay in between. The CDR3 is 14 amino acids. The CDR3 DNA is TGTGCCACCAGCCGGTGGGGAAGGGATCGCGAGCAGTACTTC. Protein product: CATSRWGRDREQYF.

Only one count was recorded for this clone. V gene TRBV27 combines with J gene TRBJ1-1; D gene uncertain. Trimming removed 3 bases at V and 6 bases at J, with 11 bases between. The CDR3 has 13 amino acids. Per germline, CDR1 MNHEY and CDR2 SMNVEV (reference sequence). The CDR3 DNA sequence: TGTGCCAGCAGTTTTAGTACGTCCGCTGAAGCTTTCTTT. Its protein is CASSFSTSAEAFF.

The CDR3 nucleotides are TGTGCCAGCAGCTTGGAAGGGACGCACTCCTACGAGCAGTACTTC. Protein sequence: CASSLEGTHSYEQYF. This chain uses TRBV5-4 with TRBJ2-7; tentatively, D is TRBD1 or TRBD2 (5 bases each). The V end was cut by 0 bases, the J end by 0 bases, with 10 bases between. Germline V gene data show CDR1 as SGHNT and CDR2 as YYREEE (reference sequence). This CDR3 contains 15 residues.

V gene TRBV4-1 combines with J gene TRBJ1-1; D unresolved. V was shortened by 1 base and J by 6 bases, with 9 bases between the two germline ends. Per the germline V gene, CDR1 is MGHRA and CDR2 is YSYEKL. The CDR3 contains 13 residues. The CDR3 region has the DNA TGCGCCAGCAGCCAAGGACGTATACCTGAAGCTTTCTTT. It encodes CASSQGRIPEAFF.

The rearrangement links TRBV10-3 to TRBJ2-5; D is perhaps TRBD2 (5 bases). Trimming cost V 4 bases and J 1 base, with 13 bases left between them. Germline V gene sequence: CDR1 ENHRY, CDR2 SYGVKD. This CDR3 spans 15 amino acids. Here the CDR3 DNA reads TGTGCCATCAGTGGATCGGACTGGGGCCAAGAGACCCAGTACTTC. The encoded protein is CAISGSDWGQETQYF.

This clone occurred many times. The chain couples TRBV3-1 (or the pseudogene TRBV3-2) to TRBJ2-7, with 8 bases fitting TRBD2. Germline CDR1 LGHDT, CDR2 YNNKEL (reference sequence). After removal of 1 base from V and 7 bases from J, the junction contained 6 bases not matched to a gene. This CDR3 region has 14 residues. The CDR3 reads CASSQGLASWEQYF. The CDR3 DNA is TGTGCCAGCAGCCAAGGACTAGCGAGTTGGGAGCAGTACTTC.

This clone has just a few counts. V and J are TRBV14 and TRBJ2-5, with D tentatively TRBD2 (5 bases). The CDR3 extends over 11 amino acids. Germline loops: CDR1 SGHDN, CDR2 FVKESK. Trimming removed 2 bases from V and 10 bases from J, with 8 bases in between. CDR3 loop: CASSQKRGQYF. DNA of the CDR3: TGTGCCAGCAGCCAAAAACGGGGCCAGTACTTC.

The chain carries TRBV2 and TRBJ1-5; 7 bases match TRBD1. The CDR3 extends over 13 amino acids. Trimming at V came to 4 bases and at J to 6 bases, leaving 3 bases not matched to a gene. Germline V gene sequence: CDR1 SNHLY, CDR2 FYNNEI. The CDR3 loop reads CASSGQGAQPQHF. CDR3 DNA sequence: TGTGCCAGCAGTGGACAGGGCGCTCAGCCCCAGCATTTT.

V usage is TRBV23-1 and J usage is TRBJ2-1; 13 bases are a match to TRBD2. TRBV23-1 qualifies as an ORF whose function is uncertain. With 3 bases clipped from V and 4 bases from J, the junction kept 9 bases outside the gene matches. The CDR3 extends over 18 amino acids. The CDR3 sequence is CASSHAFPGLAGYNEQFF. The CDR3 DNA reads as TGCGCCAGCAGTCATGCTTTCCCGGGACTAGCGGGGTACAATGAGCAGTTCTTC.

V gene TRBV4-2 combines with J gene TRBJ1-2; D not certain. The V end was cut by 1 base, the J end by 8 bases, with 14 bases between. This CDR3 comprises 14 residues. Germline V gives CDR1 LGHNA, CDR2 YNFKEQ. CDR3 DNA sequence: TGTGCCAGCAGCCAAGTCGGGCTAACCGGGGGCTACACCTTC. It encodes CASSQVGLTGGYTF.

The rearrangement links TRBV19 to TRBJ1-2; no definite D call. CDR1 is LNHDA, CDR2 SQIVND, per germline (reference sequence). CDR3 size: 14 residues. V dropped 1 base and J dropped 0 bases, with 6 bases sitting between them. The CDR3 spells CASSIGRANYGYTF. The CDR3 nucleotides are TGTGCCAGTAGTATAGGGAGAGCTAACTATGGCTACACCTTC.

The chain links TRBV4-1 to TRBJ2-1, with TRBD1 matching 7 bases. The length of the CDR3 is 17 residues. Germline CDR1 and CDR2: MGHRA and YSYEKL. J lost 9 bases, V lost 3 bases, and 17 bases had no gene match. For the CDR3, the DNA is TGCGCCAGCAGCCACCTGACAGGGATGGTCACGCCCATTGAGCAGTTCTTC. Amino acids: CASSHLTGMVTPIEQFF.

CDR3 amino acids: CASSLSGARGTDTQYF. Here the CDR3 DNA reads TGTGCCAGCAGTTTATCCGGCGCAAGGGGCACAGATACGCAGTATTTT. V and J are TRBV28 and TRBJ2-3; D uncertain. Trimming took off 1 base at V and 1 base at J, with 12 bases between the two ends. This CDR3 is built from 16 residues. Germline V CDR1 and CDR2: MDHEN, SYDVKM.

This chain connects TRBV30 to TRBJ2-2; 11 bases match TRBD2. V lost 8 bases to trimming and J lost 7 bases; unmatched junction nucleotides: 12. The germline CDR1 and CDR2 sequences are GTSNPN and SVGIG (reference sequence). The CDR3 runs 15 residues. The CDR3 is CARSLAGARGGELFF. In nucleotides, the CDR3 is TGTGCCCGCTCACTAGCGGGGGCCCGCGGCGGGGAGCTGTTTTTT.

The chain joins TRBV6-5 to TRBJ1-5; 7 bases match TRBD1. The ends lost 6 bases at V and 7 bases at J; junction bases unmatched: 6. This CDR3 is built from 13 residues. Germline CDR1 and CDR2: MNHEY and SVGAGI. As DNA, the CDR3 is TGTGCCAGCAGGGGGACAGTAGGACAGCCCCAGCATTTT. Translating it yields CASRGTVGQPQHF.

This clone was counted a single time. V and J are TRBV19 and TRBJ1-5, with D uncertain. The CDR3 loop spans 16 amino acids. The V and J ends lost 5 bases and 1 base respectively, with 15 bases between them. In germline, CDR1 is LNHDA, CDR2 SQIVND (reference sequence). The CDR3 loop reads CASSVRLGLSNQPQHF. In DNA, the CDR3 is TGTGCCAGTAGTGTTCGGCTAGGGTTGAGCAATCAGCCCCAGCATTTT.

The chain employs TRBV5-4 and TRBJ2-6; 9 bases line up with TRBD1. Looked up from germline, CDR1 is SGHNT and CDR2 is YYREEE (reference sequence). This CDR3 is 19 amino acids long. The V and J ends lost 6 bases and 0 bases, in that order; junction bases with no gene match: 13. For the CDR3, the DNA is TGTGCCAGCACGGGGGACAGGGTTGGACTTATCTCTGGGGCCAACGTCCTGACTTTC. Translating gives CASTGDRVGLISGANVLTF.